The sequence of this TCR beta chain was determined in a study of CD8 T cells in ankylosing spondylitis. Study-wide results and caveats: Characteristic of ankylosing spondylitis blood, it appeared, was a TCR beta motif comprising eight highly homologous variants. Disease-linked clones were found to be CD8+ and relatively rare in peripheral blood. Clones tied to disease were said to be significantly enriched in matched ankylosing spondylitis synovial fluid.

This clonotype was detected ten times or more. Its antigen is as yet unknown. A single record per CDR3 protein comes from TCRdb applying MiXCR to the 5' RACE reads. The data contain approximately 90,000 distinct CDR3 sequences, roughly 8.3% of them seen just once; the ten biggest clones take up 9.9%. CDR1 and CDR2 (germline): KGHDR, SFDVKD. Trimming shortened V by 3 bases and J by 4 bases, and 1 base separated the two germline ends. CDR3 length: 11 residues. This TCR derives from a male donor with ankylosing spondylitis or in good health (not recorded which). The specimen was blood, either unsorted or a sorted T cell fraction (not recorded which). The chain uses TRBV24-1 and TRBJ2-3; D gene ambiguous. The DNA for the CDR3 is TGTGCCACCAGTGATCCAGATACGCAGTATTTT. This encodes CATSDPDTQYF.